Below, 11 T cell receptor beta chains from the same sample are listed, as sequenced in a study of control samples from healthy donors and cancer patients. Profiled with immunoSEQ multiplex PCR; TCRdb holds only in-frame clones, not every one. Seen here are 150,000 or so clones, 85% to 95% observed once, and the top ten hold about an eighth. The sequenced sample consisted of blood. The receptors originated from a man between 40 and 49 years old in good health.

The genes are TRBV29-1 and TRBJ2-7, with D possibly called TRBD1 or TRBD2 (5 bases each). V gave up 6 bases and J gave up 6 bases, with 18 bases separating them. The CDR3 extends over 13 amino acids. CDR1 is SQVTM, CDR2 ANQGSEA, per germline. CDR3 sequence reads: CSVGTRLAGEQYF. In DNA form, the CDR3 reads TGCAGCGTGGGGACCAGATTGGCGGGCGAGCAGTACTTC.

This chain joins TRBV23-1 and TRBJ1-1; 7 positions agree with TRBD1. TRBV23-1 is an ORF; its function is uncertain. This CDR3 has 13 amino acids. J was trimmed by 10 bases and V by 8 bases; bases with no gene match: 13. The CDR3 DNA is TGCGCCAGCCCCCGGATAGGGGGCGCGGCAGCTTTCTTT. Translating gives CASPRIGGAAAFF.

This chain connects TRBV5-1 to TRBJ2-7, with 8 bases aligning to TRBD1. With 4 bases clipped from V and 6 bases from J, the junction kept 9 bases outside the gene matches. This CDR3 is 14 amino acids long. Germline V gene lookup returns CDR1 SGHRS and CDR2 YFSETQ. CDR3 protein: CASSPGQEIGEQYF. The DNA for the CDR3 is TGCGCCAGCAGCCCGGGACAGGAGATCGGCGAGCAGTACTTC.

The rearrangement uses TRBV6-5 and TRBJ1-2; D uncertain. The V gene lost 7 bases and the J gene lost 1 base, with 13 bases spanning the gap. The CDR3 is 14 amino acids. Germline V gene lookup returns CDR1 MNHEY and CDR2 SVGAGI. This CDR3 reads CASTGYGINYGYTF. In DNA, the CDR3 is TGTGCCAGCACCGGATACGGAATTAACTATGGCTACACCTTC.

This rearrangement joins TRBV5-4 to TRBJ1-1; 7 bases match TRBD1. The J segment lost 5 bases and the V segment lost 4 bases, leaving 8 bases of the junction unmatched. The germline gives CDR1 SGHNT, CDR2 YYREEE (reference sequence). The CDR3 spans 14 residues. Written as DNA, the CDR3 is TGTGCCAGCAGCCAGAAGCAGGGGGGAACTGAAGCTTTCTTT. As protein: CASSQKQGGTEAFF.

The chain carries TRBV6-5 and TRBJ2-5, with D possibly being TRBD1 (5 bases). The CDR3 totals 15 residues. Per germline, CDR1 MNHEY and CDR2 SVGAGI. The V gene lost 0 bases and the J gene lost 2 bases, with 10 bases spanning the gap. The CDR3 DNA is TGTGCCAGCAGTTACTCGATAGGGGATCAAGAGACCCAGTACTTC. This encodes CASSYSIGDQETQYF.

This chain joins TRBV5-1 and TRBJ2-2; D possibly corresponds to TRBD1 (5 bases). This CDR3 has 15 amino acids. V lost 0 bases to trimming and J lost 6 bases, with 12 bases between them. Per germline, CDR1 SGHRS and CDR2 YFSETQ. The CDR3 nucleotides read TGCGCCAGCAGCTTGGCAGGGCGAATAGCCGGGGAGCTGTTTTTT. Protein product: CASSLAGRIAGELFF.

This sequence joins TRBV9 and TRBJ1-1; TRBD1 matches at 9 bases. Germline V gives CDR1 SGDLS, CDR2 YYNGEE. V shed 5 bases, J shed 0 bases, and the junction held 17 bases outside the gene matches. CDR3 size: 19 residues. CDR3 region: CASSLLLQGAGWLNTEAFF. In nucleotides, the CDR3 is TGTGCCAGCAGTCTCCTATTACAGGGGGCGGGGTGGTTGAACACTGAAGCTTTCTTT.

The chain combines TRBV28 with TRBJ2-7; tentatively, D is TRBD2 (6 bases). Between the trimmed V and J ends, which lost 6 bases and 7 bases, there was a span of 16 bases. The CDR3 is 13 residues long. Germline V gives CDR1 MDHEN, CDR2 SYDVKM. The CDR3 loop is CASSDGVGGEQYF. The CDR3 coding sequence is TGTGCCAGCAGCGACGGGGTTGGAGGGGAGCAGTACTTC.

This chain connects TRBV9 to TRBJ1-2; no clear D gene. Trimming left V 6 bases short and J 4 bases short, with 10 bases between. The CDR3 consists of 12 residues. The germline gives CDR1 SGDLS, CDR2 YYNGEE. This CDR3 reads CASISLGYGYTF. The CDR3 DNA reads TGTGCCAGCATCTCATTGGGCTATGGCTACACCTTC.

The chain carries TRBV4-1 and TRBJ2-3, with D possibly TRBD2 on 6 matching bases. CDR3 length: 16 residues. Deletions cut 4 bases from V and 3 bases from J, with 17 bases between. Germline CDR1 and CDR2: MGHRA and YSYEKL. The CDR3 sequence: CASSPLSGRGTDTQYF. As DNA, the CDR3 is TGCGCCAGCAGCCCCTTGTCGGGGCGGGGTACAGATACGCAGTATTTT.